This T cell receptor (beta chain) is from a study of human T cells and chemical hapten exposure. About the study: Throughout a study of 20 to 25 weeks, patients underwent weekly scalp administration of diphenylcyclopropenone doses.

At least ten counts were recorded for this clonotype. Its antigen is still unknown. TCRdb passed the RACE reads through MiXCR, listing each CDR3 protein once. The sample lists fewer than 95,000 distinct CDR3 sequences, approximately 10% occurring once. General study points: With alopecia, donors may have immune responses unlike healthy people's.

Per germline, CDR1 MDHEN and CDR2 SYDVKM. Trimming left V 4 bases short and J 0 bases short, with 10 bases between. The CDR3 contains 15 residues. The time point here: patch test 2, 6 weeks after DPC sensitization. Treatment meaning: therapeutic diphenylcyclopropenone sensitization with weekly scalp DPC. Ahead of each patch test application, blood was drawn. The material sequenced was whole blood, taken in connection with sensitization to the hapten diphenylcyclopropenone (DPC). The clonotype originates from a middle-aged man with alopecia areata. Some clones in this sample may be carry-over from other donors' samples. J is TRBJ2-4 and V is TRBV28; no clear D. The CDR3, as DNA: TGTGCCAGCAGTTCCCATTTGCTAGCCAAAAACATTCAGTACTTC. This sequence encodes CASSSHLLAKNIQYF. Full variable domain (remainder filled in from reference TRBV28 and TRBJ2-4): DVKVTQSSRYLVKRTGEKVFLECVQDMDHENMFWYRQDPGLGLRLIYFSYDVKMKEKGDIPEGYSVSREKKERFSLILESASTNQTSMYLCASSSHLLAKNIQYFGAGTRLSVL.